The subject of this entry is one T cell receptor beta chain. Its antigen is as yet unknown. Version v3.0 of the immunoSEQ assay was performed at survey level. Sequenced by immunoSEQ multiplex PCR; TCRdb stores in-frame clones only, minus some. The data show 15,000 to 20,000 clones, with about 88% seen just once and nearly 8% held by the top ten. The data were taken from a study of long-term antiretroviral therapy in people with HIV. As for the study in general: About a decade before 2015, the earliest samples were taken when ART was typically delayed. General observations from the study: ART preceded a rise in diversity that nonetheless stayed lower than in transplant donor controls. Blood was collected between the mid-2000s and the late 2010s, possibly under older ART regimens.

The germline V and J ends were trimmed by 2 bases and 0 bases, with 13 bases remaining between them. There are 17 residues in the CDR3. Germline assignment: CDR1 MNHEY and CDR2 SMNVEV (reference sequence). This chain connects TRBV27 to TRBJ2-2, with a possible D match to TRBD1 (7 bases). The source is a man aged 18 to 29 with HIV. Here the sequenced sample was unsorted PBMCs, taken 0.9 years after starting antiretroviral therapy. CDR3 sequence (DNA): TGTGCCAGCAGTTTAGGAGGGGGCCGTTCGAACACCGGGGAGCTGTTTTTT. Translation: CASSLGGGRSNTGELFF.